Many counts were recorded for the clone carrying this T cell receptor (beta chain). The target antigen is unknown. The source of the sample is a study of blood T cells in healthy people across ages. Study-wide points: Strong correlation linked observed beta diversity and percent naive T cells. A greater number of naive CD4+ cells and higher diversity distinguished long-lived donors from aged donors. With age, beta diversity per million T cells declined roughly linearly, significantly by around 43.

This CDR3 spans 15 amino acids. Germline V gives CDR1 MNHEY, CDR2 SVGAGI. The ends were cut back, 2 bases at V and 2 bases at J, with 7 bases in the middle. PCR was performed a second time for about 7 to 12 cycles using a sample-barcoded 5' primer and a J-beta primer mix. Researchers report that a template-switch adaptor with 12 random nucleotides tagged each cDNA molecule. In TCRdb, the 5' RACE reads were re-called with MiXCR into one record per CDR3 protein. This sample has 540,000 or so distinct CDR3 sequences, with about 45% found just once. The chain uses TRBV6-5 and TRBJ2-6; either TRBD1 or TRBD2 may supply D (5 bases each). This TCR came from an elderly man in good health. Sequenced material: blood. The DNA of the CDR3 is TGTGCCAGCAGTTACGAGGGGCCTGGGGCCAACGTCCTGACTTTC. Translation: CASSYEGPGANVLTF.